The subject of this entry is one TCR beta chain. This sample was included in a study of blood T cell repertoires in COVID-19. This table comes from immunoSEQ multiplex PCR, and its TCRdb copy is limited to in-frame clones, with some not included. This sample yields around 360,000 clones, of which 80% to 90% are seen a single time; more than 9% belongs to the top ten. The trim removed 1 base at V and 5 bases at J, leaving 10 bases unmatched. CDR3 size: 17 residues. The germline CDR1 and CDR2 sequences are SGHVS and FQNEAQ. The source of this sequence is a woman aged 25-40 years with COVID-19, enrolled during active disease. The sequencing input was peripheral blood. V is TRBV7-8 and J is TRBJ2-3; 9 positions match TRBD1. The CDR3 spells CASSLDLEDRGEDTQYF. DNA for the CDR3: TGTGCCAGCAGCTTAGATCTCGAGGACAGGGGAGAAGATACGCAGTATTTT.